A single T cell receptor beta chain is shown here with its context. Trimming removed 0 bases at V and 8 bases at J, with 16 bases between. From germline, CDR1 is MNHEY and CDR2 SVGAGI. The CDR3 totals 16 residues. The sample originates from a study of blood T cell repertoires in COVID-19. Study-wide context: The United States, Italy and Spain supplied acute and convalescent COVID-19 samples. Sources were T cells, B-cell-depleted T cells, or PBMCs; the material itself was cDNA or gDNA.

Original processing methods: Reference gene primer amplification yielded estimated nucleated cell counts. Generated by immunoSEQ multiplex PCR, the TCRdb table keeps only in-frame clones and is missing some. V and J calls and clone size follow that table, whereas D and trimming were derived from the DNA. Found here are 110,000 to 150,000 clones, 88% of them singletons; the top ten hold approximately 2%. This clonotype was obtained from a man between 65 and 79 years old with acute or convalescent COVID-19. The material sequenced was peripheral blood. The chain is built from TRBV6-5 and TRBJ1-4; D is ambiguous. The CDR3 here is CASSYSQRASREKLFF. The CDR3 DNA sequence: TGTGCCAGCAGTTACTCTCAGCGGGCTTCAAGGGAAAAACTGTTTTTT.